These 29 T cell receptor beta chains originate from one sample sequenced in a study of CXCR3-negative and CXCR3-positive naive CD8 T cells. UMI-tagged TRB cDNA libraries were built via 5' RACE. TCRdb reprocessed the 5' RACE reads, with one entry per CDR3 protein and no DNA. The clone table shows approximately 66,000 distinct CDR3 sequences, with the ten largest holding approximately 1.5%. Input material: naive CXCR3- CD8+ T cells from blood. As for subset: CD45RO-CCR7+CD27+CD95- naive CD8+ T cells lacking CXCR3 (TNR3-). These receptors originate from a human donor in good health. Some clones in this sample may be carry-over from other donors' samples.

V gene TRBV5-6 combines with J gene TRBJ2-2. This CDR3 has 15 residues. Germline V gene sequence: CDR1 SGHDT, CDR2 YYEEEE. CDR3 loop: CASSLDSFFTGELFF.

The chain recombines TRBV7-9 with TRBJ1-4. The germline CDR1 and CDR2 sequences are SEHNR and FQNEAQ (reference sequence). CDR3 length equals 14 residues. The chain's CDR3 is CASSPPPTAEKLFF.

J is TRBJ1-1 and V is TRBV9; TCRdb lists TRBD1, though no DNA is available to test this call. Germline loops: CDR1 SGDLS, CDR2 YYNGEE. The CDR3 is made up of 14 amino acids. CDR3 region: CASSPGQGGTEAFF.

The chain employs TRBV27 and TRBJ2-1; the TRBD1 assignment by TCRdb is unverifiable without DNA. Germline CDR1 and CDR2: MNHEY and SMNVEV (reference sequence). The CDR3 runs 14 residues. CDR3 in amino acids: CASSLRGPYNEQFF.

J is TRBJ2-3 and V is TRBV28. From germline, CDR1 is MDHEN and CDR2 SYDVKM. This CDR3 contains 14 residues. Here the CDR3 reads CASSLGQRSDTQYF.

This chain joins TRBV2 and TRBJ2-1. Per germline, CDR1 SNHLY and CDR2 FYNNEI. The CDR3 loop spans 16 amino acids. The CDR3 reads CASSQLRGGAYNEQFF.

The chain recombines TRBV14 with TRBJ2-3; TCRdb proposes TRBD1, but this gene call is untestable without DNA. The length of the CDR3 is 15 residues. Germline V gene data show CDR1 as SGHDN and CDR2 as FVKESK. CDR3 amino acids: CASSQDRGLDDTQYF.

The chain employs TRBV15 and TRBJ2-7; TCRdb's D call of TRBD1 is untestable without DNA. The CDR3 has 14 amino acids. From germline, CDR1 is LNHNV and CDR2 YYDKDF (reference sequence). The CDR3: CATSREGQGYEQYF.

The chain joins TRBV6-6 to TRBJ1-6; without DNA, the TCRdb call of TRBD1 cannot be checked. Germline V gene data show CDR1 as MNHNY and CDR2 as SVGAGI (reference sequence). CDR3 length: 15 amino acids. The CDR3 loop is CASRSTQGVISPLHF.

The genes are TRBV5-1 and TRBJ2-2; checking the TCRdb D call of TRBD1 is not possible without DNA. The CDR3 runs 14 residues. The V gene's germline CDR1 is SGHRS and CDR2 YFSETQ. CDR3 protein: CASDRGVRTGELFF.

This CDR3 is CASSQGPYNEQFF. The chain employs TRBV4-1 and TRBJ2-1. This CDR3 spans 13 amino acids. Germline loops: CDR1 MGHRA, CDR2 YSYEKL.

The V gene is TRBV28, the J gene TRBJ2-3; the TCRdb call, TRBD2, lacks DNA for checking. Per germline, CDR1 MDHEN and CDR2 SYDVKM. The CDR3 consists of 16 residues. The CDR3 here is CASREVTSGYTDTQYF.

CDR3: CASSLFGGSGSYNEQFF. This sequence joins TRBV28 and TRBJ2-1; the TCRdb D gene call, TRBD2, has no DNA to confirm it. Per the germline V gene, CDR1 is MDHEN and CDR2 is SYDVKM. This CDR3 is 17 amino acids long.

This chain links TRBV29-1 with TRBJ2-1; the D gene TCRdb calls, TRBD1, cannot be checked with no DNA. CDR1 and CDR2 (germline): SQVTM, ANQGSEA. This CDR3 region has 12 residues. CDR3 protein: CSVKGGYNEQFF.

The genes are TRBV20-1 and TRBJ2-1; TCRdb lists TRBD1, though no DNA is available to test this call. The CDR3 loop spans 14 amino acids. Germline CDR1 and CDR2: DFQATT and SNEGSKA (reference sequence). The CDR3 spells CSAREWGTYNEQFF.

CDR3 loop: CASSIKESGRTSVFTDTQYF. This chain joins TRBV19 and TRBJ2-3; TCRdb outputs TRBD2, but without DNA this stays unchecked. The CDR3 length is 20 residues. The germline V gene has CDR1 LNHDA and CDR2 SQIVND (reference sequence). The whole variable domain, remainder taken from reference TRBV19 and TRBJ2-3, is DGGITQSPKYLFRKEGQNVTLSCEQNLNHDAMYWYRQDPGQGLRLIYYSQIVNDFQKGDIAEGYSVSREKKESFPLTVTSAQKNPTAFYLCASSIKESGRTSVFTDTQYFGPGTRLTVL.

The gene calls are TRBV29-1 and TRBJ2-1; TCRdb picks TRBD2, but there is no DNA to check that call. The CDR3 runs 18 residues. Germline CDR1 reads SQVTM; CDR2 reads ANQGSEA. This chain's CDR3 is CSVEDKLTSGRGYNEQFF.

This CDR3 is CSATGTSGSYEQYF. The chain recombines TRBV20-1 with TRBJ2-7; lacking DNA, the TRBD2 call made by TCRdb goes unchecked. The germline gives CDR1 DFQATT, CDR2 SNEGSKA (reference sequence). The CDR3 runs 14 residues.

This sequence joins TRBV7-2 and TRBJ2-7; with no DNA, the TCRdb D assignment of TRBD2 cannot be verified. The CDR3 is 14 amino acids. Germline V lookup: CDR1 SGHTA, CDR2 FQGNSA. The CDR3 here is CASSEKAGFDEQYF.

The genes are TRBV14 and TRBJ2-4; the TCRdb call, TRBD2, lacks DNA for checking. From germline, CDR1 is SGHDN and CDR2 FVKESK. The length of the CDR3 is 16 residues. This chain's CDR3 is CASSQAQGLAKNIQYF.

V gene TRBV20-1 combines with J gene TRBJ2-1; the TCRdb D gene call, TRBD2, has no DNA to confirm it. The germline CDR1 and CDR2 sequences are DFQATT and SNEGSKA (reference sequence). CDR3 size: 16 residues. Here the CDR3 reads CSARGRGLAGVDEQFF.

This chain uses TRBV7-9 with TRBJ2-1; TCRdb returns TRBD2, unconfirmable since there is no DNA. This CDR3 is built from 15 residues. Germline V gene lookup returns CDR1 SEHNR and CDR2 FQNEAQ (reference sequence). CDR3 protein: CASSLQAGVDNEQFF.

The chain employs TRBV28 and TRBJ1-5; TCRdb reports TRBD1, a call that lacks DNA to check it against. There are 13 residues in the CDR3. Germline V gene sequence: CDR1 MDHEN, CDR2 SYDVKM. The CDR3 is CASSFTGHQPQHF.

The chain employs TRBV7-6 and TRBJ2-2; as DNA is missing, the TRBD1 call by TCRdb cannot be tested. CDR1 and CDR2 (germline): SGHVS, FNYEAQ. There are 16 residues in the CDR3. CDR3 amino acids: CASSLQRQGAGGELFF.

The chain joins TRBV5-6 to TRBJ2-3. This CDR3 is 15 amino acids long. The V gene's germline CDR1 is SGHDT and CDR2 YYEEEE. The CDR3 spells CASSLASTITDTQYF.

The J gene is TRBJ1-2, the V gene TRBV28; the D call from TCRdb, TRBD1, cannot be confirmed without DNA. The CDR3 contains 15 residues. Germline lookup yields CDR1 MDHEN and CDR2 SYDVKM. CDR3 region: CASSHAGQGVDGYTF.

The gene calls are TRBV7-9 and TRBJ2-5. Germline CDR1 reads SEHNR; CDR2 reads FQNEAQ (reference sequence). This CDR3 comprises 17 residues. The CDR3 region is CASSQSRATGNQETQYF. The full variable domain, in which reference TRBV7-9 and TRBJ2-5 provide the parts outside the CDR3, is DTGVSQNPRHKITKRGQNVTFRCDPISEHNRLYWYRQTLGQGPEFLTYFQNEAQLEKSRLLSDRFSAERPKGSFSTLEIQRTEQGDSAMYLCASSQSRATGNQETQYFGPGTRLLVL.

The chain is built from TRBV20-1 and TRBJ2-3; TCRdb picks TRBD1, but there is no DNA to check that call. The germline CDR1 and CDR2 sequences are DFQATT and SNEGSKA (reference sequence). The CDR3 sequence is 16 residues long. The chain's CDR3 is CSARETSGGWADTQYF.

The gene calls are TRBV20-1 and TRBJ1-2; lacking DNA, the TRBD1 call made by TCRdb goes unchecked. This CDR3 is built from 14 residues. Germline-derived CDR1 and CDR2 are DFQATT and SNEGSKA (reference sequence). The CDR3 reads CSAQRGERDYGYTF.